The 17 T cell receptor beta chains listed next were all sequenced from one sample in a study of OX40 agonist ivuxolimab in advanced cancers. Clones were read by immunoSEQ multiplex PCR, and TCRdb kept only the in-frame ones, dropping some. The table records over 30,000 clones, roughly 78% of them present only once. The sample here was CD4+ or CD8+ T cells sorted from blood, taken in a trial of the OX40 agonist ivuxolimab. The receptors were gathered from an adult with an advanced solid tumor such as melanoma, head and neck, liver or kidney cancer.

CDR3: CASSRGSYYEQYF. In nucleotides, the CDR3 is TGCGCCAGCAGCCGAGGGAGCTACTACGAGCAGTACTTC. The rearrangement links TRBV5-1 to TRBJ2-7, with D possibly being TRBD2 (5 bases). Trimming removed 4 bases at V and 3 bases at J, with 11 bases between. CDR1 is SGHRS and CDR2 is YFSETQ in the germline V gene. The CDR3 spans 13 residues.

This clone was seen only once. The chain couples TRBV7-8 to TRBJ1-6; no clear D gene. The germline V gene encodes CDR1 SGHVS and CDR2 FQNEAQ. V lost 4 bases to trimming and J lost 11 bases, with 15 bases between them. The CDR3 consists of 14 residues. Here the CDR3 reads CASSSLGPGTPLHF. CDR3 coding DNA: TGTGCCAGCAGCTCACTGGGTCCCGGAACACCCCTCCACTTT. The complete variable domain, with remaining parts taken from reference TRBV7-8 and TRBJ1-6, reads GAGVSQSPRYKVAKRGQDVALRCDPISGHVSLFWYQQALGQGPEFLTYFQNEAQLDKSGLPSDRFFAERPEGSVSTLKIQRTQQEDSAVYLCASSSLGPGTPLHFGNGTRLTVT.

The chain uses TRBV11-2 and TRBJ1-3, with D tentatively TRBD1 (5 bases). Deletions cut 2 bases from V and 2 bases from J, with 10 bases between. The CDR3 loop spans 15 amino acids. Germline values: CDR1 SGHAT, CDR2 FQNNGV. CDR3 sequence (DNA): TGTGCCAGCAGCTTATGGTGGGGGGCTGGAAACACCATATATTTT. Its protein product is CASSLWWGAGNTIYF.

CDR3 protein: CAVQGKRDRNGEQYF. CDR3 DNA sequence: TGTGCCGTCCAGGGTAAGAGGGACAGGAACGGCGAGCAGTACTTC. The chain uses TRBV10-3 and TRBJ2-7; 8 bases align to TRBD1. The CDR3 extends over 15 amino acids. Germline assignment: CDR1 ENHRY and CDR2 SYGVKD. V was clipped by 11 bases and J by 6 bases; unmatched bases: 18.

This sequence joins TRBV6-6 and TRBJ2-1, with 10 bases lining up with TRBD2. The CDR3 runs to 15 residues. Germline assignment: CDR1 MNHNY and CDR2 SVGAGI (reference sequence). V shed 2 bases and J 7 bases; nucleotides not matched to a gene: 5. CDR3 nucleotides: TGTGCCAGCAGTTACGATAGCGGGGGGTCGAATGAGCAGTTCTTC. Its protein is CASSYDSGGSNEQFF.

V and J are TRBV13 and TRBJ2-7, with unresolved D. V was pared by 2 bases and J by 1 base, with 3 bases between. This CDR3 spans 12 amino acids. Germline V gene data show CDR1 as PRHDT and CDR2 as FYEKMQ (reference sequence). CDR3 sequence: CASSLRSYEQYF. The CDR3 DNA reads TGTGCCAGCAGCTTAAGGTCCTACGAGCAGTACTTC.

With regard to this clone: An end of the junction does not agree with germline; a read error may underlie this. This chain joins TRBV7-7 and TRBJ2-5, with 13 positions matching TRBD2. The germline V gene has CDR1 SSHAT and CDR2 FNYEAQ (reference sequence). CDR3 size: 16 residues. The CDR3 DNA follows: TGTGCTAGCAGCCCACTAGCGGGGGGGATCCAAGAGACCCAGTACTTC. It translates to CASSPLAGGIQETQYF.

The rearrangement links TRBV4-1 to TRBJ1-2; D is unclear. The V gene lost 1 base and the J gene lost 3 bases, with 3 bases spanning the gap. The CDR3 sequence is 12 residues long. The V gene's germline CDR1 is MGHRA and CDR2 YSYEKL. The CDR3 DNA follows: TGCGCCAGCAGCCAAGTTGACTATGGCTACACCTTC. Translating it yields CASSQVDYGYTF.

The chain uses TRBV2 and TRBJ1-3, with unresolved D. CDR1 and CDR2 from the germline V gene are SNHLY and FYNNEI. The V end lost 1 base, the J end lost 1 base, and 11 bases lay between the germline ends. The CDR3 is 16 residues long. DNA of the CDR3: TGTGCCAGCAGTGAAGGCAGGCTTGGGTCTGGAAACACCATATATTTT. Encoded protein: CASSEGRLGSGNTIYF. Full variable domain (remainder filled in from reference TRBV2 and TRBJ1-3): EPEVTQTPSHQVTQMGQEVILRCVPISNHLYFYWYRQILGQKVEFLVSFYNNEISEKSEIFDDQFSVERPDGSNFTLKIRSTKLEDSAMYFCASSEGRLGSGNTIYFGEGSWLTVV.

The rearrangement uses TRBV18 and TRBJ2-7, with 11 bases identical to TRBD2. Germline CDR1 KGHSH, CDR2 LQKENI. There are 17 residues in the CDR3. J lost 7 bases, V lost 4 bases, and 15 bases had no gene match. The CDR3 DNA sequence: TGTGCCAGCTCACAACCGTCAGGGCTAGCGGGAGGTCGAGAGCAGTACTTC. It translates to CASSQPSGLAGGREQYF.

The rearrangement links TRBV7-3 to TRBJ1-2; D is unresolved. Trimming shortened V by 2 bases and J by 4 bases, and 14 bases separated the two germline ends. From germline, CDR1 is SGHTA and CDR2 FQGTGA. This CDR3 has 15 amino acids. The CDR3 region is CASSLRDGGSYGYTF. Here the CDR3 DNA reads TGTGCCAGCAGCTTACGCGACGGAGGGAGCTATGGCTACACCTTC.

The chain joins TRBV11-2 to TRBJ2-7; TRBD1 matches at 7 bases. This CDR3 has 15 residues. V was pared by 6 bases and J by 3 bases, with 11 bases of the junction left unmatched. CDR1 and CDR2 (germline): SGHAT, FQNNGV. CDR3 DNA: TGTGCCAGCAGACCTCTACAGGGGACCTTCTACGAGCAGTACTTC. It is translated as CASRPLQGTFYEQYF.

The rearrangement links TRBV7-8 to TRBJ2-2, with TRBD1 identical over 7 bases. The germline CDR1 and CDR2 sequences are SGHVS and FQNEAQ. After removal of 5 bases from V and 6 bases from J, the junction contained 3 bases not matched to a gene. The CDR3 is made up of 13 amino acids. The CDR3 protein is CASSVTGAGELFF. The CDR3 nucleotides read TGTGCCAGCAGCGTAACAGGGGCCGGGGAGCTGTTTTTT.

This chain uses TRBV14 with TRBJ1-4, with D possibly TRBD1 on 5 matching bases. This CDR3 has 16 amino acids. Trimming left V 6 bases short and J 8 bases short, with 22 bases between. The germline gives CDR1 SGHDN, CDR2 FVKESK. The CDR3 coding sequence is TGTGCCAGCAGGCGTGGGACGGCAACTTCGTCGGAAAAACTGTTTTTT. Translating it yields CASRRGTATSSEKLFF.

V gene TRBV2 combines with J gene TRBJ2-1; D is unclear. The CDR3 is 15 amino acids. Deletions cut 6 bases from V and 0 bases from J, with 12 bases between. Germline V lookup: CDR1 SNHLY, CDR2 FYNNEI. The CDR3 region has the DNA TGTGCCAGCAGGGCGTACTTTAGCTCCTACAATGAGCAGTTCTTC. Translated: CASRAYFSSYNEQFF.

J is TRBJ2-7 and V is TRBV9; D is perhaps TRBD2 (6 bases). The ends were cut back, 4 bases at V and 0 bases at J, with 23 bases in the middle. The CDR3 consists of 18 residues. Germline values: CDR1 SGDLS, CDR2 YYNGEE. CDR3 nucleotides: TGTGCCAGCAGCACCCCTGACGGGAGACTTATAGTCTCCTACGAGCAGTACTTC. This sequence encodes CASSTPDGRLIVSYEQYF.

The genes are TRBV6-5 and TRBJ2-2; D might be TRBD2 (6 bases). The CDR3 has 16 residues. CDR1 and CDR2 (germline): MNHEY, SVGAGI. V dropped 1 base and J dropped 3 bases, with 12 bases sitting between them. The CDR3 reads CASSYFPGLHTGELFF. In DNA form, the CDR3 reads TGTGCCAGCAGTTACTTTCCGGGACTTCACACCGGGGAGCTGTTTTTT.